This T cell receptor beta chain comes out of a study of blood T cell repertoires in COVID-19. Looking at the study overall: Samples of COVID-19 (acute and convalescent) were obtained from the United States, Italy and Spain. The analysed material was cDNA or gDNA that came from T cells, B-cell-depleted T cells, or PBMCs.

The table came from immunoSEQ multiplex PCR; TCRdb's copy has only in-frame clones and leaves some out. The data show some 190,000 clones, with 84% seen just once and around 21% held by the top ten. With V trimmed by 5 bases and J by 8 bases, 16 bases remained unmatched. This CDR3 comprises 15 residues. Germline V CDR1 and CDR2: GTSNPN, SVGIG (reference sequence). Source material: peripheral blood. V usage is TRBV30 and J usage is TRBJ1-2, with 8 bases lining up with TRBD1. This TCR was sampled from a human donor in a cohort sampled during active COVID-19. CDR3 protein: CAWVPYETGGKGYTF. CDR3 nucleotide sequence: TGTGCCTGGGTCCCCTATGAAACAGGGGGGAAGGGCTACACCTTC.